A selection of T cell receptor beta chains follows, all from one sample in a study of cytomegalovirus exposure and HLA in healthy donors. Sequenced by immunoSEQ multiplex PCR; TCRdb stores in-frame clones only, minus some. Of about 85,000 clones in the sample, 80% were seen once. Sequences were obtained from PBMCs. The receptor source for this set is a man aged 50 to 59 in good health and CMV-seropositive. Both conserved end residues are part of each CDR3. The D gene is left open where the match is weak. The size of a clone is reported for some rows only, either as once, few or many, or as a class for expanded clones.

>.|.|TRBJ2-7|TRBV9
TGTGCCAGCAGCGTAGGTGGACAGACGACCTACGAGCAGTACTTC
CASSVGGQTTYEQYF
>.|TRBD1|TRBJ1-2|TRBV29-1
TGCAGCGCCGAGGGACAGGGGGCGAGCGGAGGCACCTTC
CSAEGQGASGGTF
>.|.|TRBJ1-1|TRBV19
TGTGCCAGTAGTGGCCGGGATCCAGTAGAAGCTTTCTTT
CASSGRDPVEAFF
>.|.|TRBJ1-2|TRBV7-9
TGTTCCAGCAGCACACTAACACAGGCTAACTATGGCTACACCTTC
CSSSTLTQANYGYTF
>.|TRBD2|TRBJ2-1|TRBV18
TGTGCCAGCTCACCATCACTAGCGGATTCCTACAATGAGCAGTTCTTC
CASSPSLADSYNEQFF
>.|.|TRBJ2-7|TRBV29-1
TGCAGCGTTCTCGCGGAGACCTACGAGCAGTACTTC
CSVLAETYEQYF
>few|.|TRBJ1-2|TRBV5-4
TGTGCCAGCAGCTCGTCCGGGCGGGGGGCTGATGGGGGCTACACCTTC
CASSSSGRGADGGYTF
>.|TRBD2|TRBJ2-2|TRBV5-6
TGTGCCAGCACCCTGGGGACTAGCGGGAACACCGGGGAGCTGTTTTTT
CASTLGTSGNTGELFF
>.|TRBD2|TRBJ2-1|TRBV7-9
TGTGCCAGCAGCCGGACTAGCGGGAGAGGTGAGCAGTTCTTC
CASSRTSGRGEQFF
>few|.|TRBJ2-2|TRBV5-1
TGCGCCAGCAGCTCCCTCCAGGAGGGAGGGAACACCGGGGAGCTGTTTTTT
CASSSLQEGGNTGELFF
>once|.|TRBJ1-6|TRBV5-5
TGTGCCAGCAGCTTGGACGCGGGTCTATATAATTCACCCCTCCACTTT
CASSLDAGLYNSPLHF
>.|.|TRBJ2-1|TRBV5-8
TGTGCCAGCAGCTCCGTAGACCCGACACATCAGAATGAGCAGTTCTTC
CASSSVDPTHQNEQFF
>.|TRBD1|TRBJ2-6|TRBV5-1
TGCGCCAGCCATAGGCGACCGGGACAGGGGGCCTCTGGGGCCAACGGCCTGACTTTC
CASHRRPGQGASGANGLTF
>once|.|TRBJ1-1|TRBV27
TGTGCCAGCAGTTTATCGTCCGGTTCGCACACTGAAGCTTTCTTT
CASSLSSGSHTEAFF
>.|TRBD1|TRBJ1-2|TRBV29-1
TGCAGCGTGGGGGACAGGGCCGGGTATGGCTACACCTTC
CSVGDRAGYGYTF
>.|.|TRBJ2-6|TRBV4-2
TGTGCCAGCAGCCAAGGTCCGAGCTCTGGGGCCAACGTCCTGACTTTC
CASSQGPSSGANVLTF
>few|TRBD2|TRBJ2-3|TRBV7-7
TGTGCTAGCAGCCCCTGGAAGAGTAGCGGGAGGTCAGATACGCAGTATTTT
CASSPWKSSGRSDTQYF
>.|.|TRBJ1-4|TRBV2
TGTGCCAGCACCCTGTGGCAGGGTGAGGAAAAACTGTTTTTT
CASTLWQGEEKLFF
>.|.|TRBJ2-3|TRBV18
TGTGCCAGCTCACCAGGGGCCGCGGCAGATACGCAGTATTTT
CASSPGAAADTQYF
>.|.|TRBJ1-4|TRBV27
TGTGCCAGCAGTTTACCCGGGAAAGATGAAAAACTGTTTTTT
CASSLPGKDEKLFF
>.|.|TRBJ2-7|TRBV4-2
TGTGCCAGCAGCCTGGGAGGGGGGAGGGGCGACGAGCAGTACTTC
CASSLGGGRGDEQYF
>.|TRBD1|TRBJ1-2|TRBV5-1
TGCGCCAGCAGCTTGACTGTATCGCAACAACAGGGGGCCGATGGCTACACCTTC
CASSLTVSQQQGADGYTF
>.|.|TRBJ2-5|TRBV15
TGTGCCACCAGCAGAGGTCTCATCAAGGAGGAGACCCAGTACTTC
CATSRGLIKEETQYF
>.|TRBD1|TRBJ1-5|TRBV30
TGTGCCTGGAGTGTTTTGGGACAGGGGGCACAGCCCCAGCATTTT
CAWSVLGQGAQPQHF
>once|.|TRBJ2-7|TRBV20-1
TGCAGTGCTAGAGATACCTACGAGCAGTACTTC
CSARDTYEQYF
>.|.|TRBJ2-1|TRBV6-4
TGTGCCAGCAGTGACTTCGCATCCAGCTACAATGAGCAGTTCTTC
CASSDFASSYNEQFF
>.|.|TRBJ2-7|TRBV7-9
TGTTCCAGCAGCTTAGATGGCAGCAGGGGTACCTACGAGCAGTACTTC
CSSSLDGSRGTYEQYF
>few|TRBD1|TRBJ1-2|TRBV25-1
TGTGCCAGCAGTGATCCGGCGGACAGGGGAATCGATGGCTACACCTTC
CASSDPADRGIDGYTF
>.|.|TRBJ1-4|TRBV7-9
TGTGCCAGCAGCTTACGGACAGCAACTAATGAAAAACTGTTTTTT
CASSLRTATNEKLFF
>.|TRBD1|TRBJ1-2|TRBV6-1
TGTGCCAGCAGTGCCGGGACAGGGCCGGAAGGCTACACCTTC
CASSAGTGPEGYTF
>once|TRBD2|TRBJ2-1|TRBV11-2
TGTGCCAGCAGCCAAGCGGGGGGGAGCTCCTACAATGAGCAGTTCTTC
CASSQAGGSSYNEQFF
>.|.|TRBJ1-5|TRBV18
TGTGCCAGCTCACCGACAGTGATTAGCAATCAGCCCCAGCATTTT
CASSPTVISNQPQHF
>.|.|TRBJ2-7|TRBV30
TGTGCCTGGAGTGGAAGCGTAATTAGCTCCTACGAGCAGTACTTC
CAWSGSVISSYEQYF
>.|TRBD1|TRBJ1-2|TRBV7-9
TGTGCCAGCAGCTTAGAGGACAGGGGGAACTATGGCTACACCTTC
CASSLEDRGNYGYTF
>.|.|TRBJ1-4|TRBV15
TGTGCCACCAGCAGAGACCAGGGAAGGGAAAAACTGTTTTTT
CATSRDQGREKLFF
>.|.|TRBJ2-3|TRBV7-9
TGTGCCAGCAGCCCCTACCCCGGGACGCAGTATTTT
CASSPYPGTQYF
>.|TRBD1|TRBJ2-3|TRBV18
TGTGCCAGCTCATTGGACAGGGGGGGAACAGATACGCAGTATTTT
CASSLDRGGTDTQYF
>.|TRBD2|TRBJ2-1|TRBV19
TGTGCCAGTAGCCCTCGGGGGGGGTTCCATGAGCAGTTCTTC
CASSPRGGFHEQFF